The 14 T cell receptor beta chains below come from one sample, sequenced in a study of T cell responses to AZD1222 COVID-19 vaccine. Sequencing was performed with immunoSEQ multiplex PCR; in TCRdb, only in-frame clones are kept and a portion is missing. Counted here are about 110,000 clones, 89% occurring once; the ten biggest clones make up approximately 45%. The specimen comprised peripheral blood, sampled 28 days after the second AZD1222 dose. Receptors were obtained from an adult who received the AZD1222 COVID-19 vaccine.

The DNA for the CDR3 is TGTGCCAGTAGTATATCCGGTCACACTGGGCTTAACTATGGCTACACCTTC. Its protein is CASSISGHTGLNYGYTF. V is TRBV19 and J is TRBJ1-2; D uncertain. V dropped 2 bases and J dropped 1 base, with 17 bases sitting between them. This CDR3 is built from 17 residues. Per the germline V gene, CDR1 is LNHDA and CDR2 is SQIVND (reference sequence).

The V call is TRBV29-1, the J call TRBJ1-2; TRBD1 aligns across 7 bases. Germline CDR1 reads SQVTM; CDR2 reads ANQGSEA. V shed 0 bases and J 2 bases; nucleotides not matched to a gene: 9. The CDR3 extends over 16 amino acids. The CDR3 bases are TGCAGCGTTGAAGATCGGTCAGGCAGGGGGAACTATGGCTACACCTTC. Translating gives CSVEDRSGRGNYGYTF. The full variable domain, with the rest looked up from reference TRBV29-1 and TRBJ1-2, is SAVISQKPSRDICQRGTSLTIQCQVDSQVTMMFWYRQQPGQSLTLIATANQGSEATYESGFVIDKFPISRPNLTFSTLTVSNMSPEDSSIYLCSVEDRSGRGNYGYTFGSGTRLTVV.

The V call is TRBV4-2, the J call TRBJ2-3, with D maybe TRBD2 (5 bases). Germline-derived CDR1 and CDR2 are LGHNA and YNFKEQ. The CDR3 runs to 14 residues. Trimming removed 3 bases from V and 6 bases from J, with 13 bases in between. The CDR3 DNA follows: TGTGCCAGCAGCCAGAGGGTCGAGGGCGATACGCAGTATTTT. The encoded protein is CASSQRVEGDTQYF.

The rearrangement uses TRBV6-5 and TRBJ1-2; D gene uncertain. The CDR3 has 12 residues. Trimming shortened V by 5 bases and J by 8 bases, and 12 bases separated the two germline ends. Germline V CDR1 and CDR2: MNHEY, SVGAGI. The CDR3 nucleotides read TGTGCCAGCAGTCACGGAGCCGGGGGCTACACCTTC. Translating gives CASSHGAGGYTF.

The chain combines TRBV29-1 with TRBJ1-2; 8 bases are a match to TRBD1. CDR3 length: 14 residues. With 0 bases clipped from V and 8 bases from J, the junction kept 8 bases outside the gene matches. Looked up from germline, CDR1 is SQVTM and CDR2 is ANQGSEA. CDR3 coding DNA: TGCAGCGTTGAAGAGGACAGGGTCCCTCAGGGCTACACCTTC. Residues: CSVEEDRVPQGYTF.

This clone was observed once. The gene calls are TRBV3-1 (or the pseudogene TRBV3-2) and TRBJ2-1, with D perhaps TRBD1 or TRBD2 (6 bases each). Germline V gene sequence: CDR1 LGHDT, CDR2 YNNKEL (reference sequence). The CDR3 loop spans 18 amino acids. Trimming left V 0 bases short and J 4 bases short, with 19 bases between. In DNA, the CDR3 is TGTGCCAGCAGCCAAGATGTGCCGGGGGCGCAGGGGTACAATGAGCAGTTCTTC. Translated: CASSQDVPGAQGYNEQFF.

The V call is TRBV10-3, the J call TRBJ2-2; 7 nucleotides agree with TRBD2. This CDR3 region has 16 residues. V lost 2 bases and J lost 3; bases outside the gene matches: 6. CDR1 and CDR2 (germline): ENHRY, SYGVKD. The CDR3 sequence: CAISEVGGSYTGELFF. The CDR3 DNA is TGTGCCATCAGTGAGGTGGGCGGGAGCTACACCGGGGAGCTGTTTTTT.

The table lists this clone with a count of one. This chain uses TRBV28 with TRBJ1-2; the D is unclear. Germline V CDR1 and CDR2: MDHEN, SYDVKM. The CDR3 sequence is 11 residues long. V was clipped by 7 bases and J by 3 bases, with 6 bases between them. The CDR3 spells CASKRHYGYTF. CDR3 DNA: TGTGCCAGCAAGAGGCACTATGGCTACACCTTC.

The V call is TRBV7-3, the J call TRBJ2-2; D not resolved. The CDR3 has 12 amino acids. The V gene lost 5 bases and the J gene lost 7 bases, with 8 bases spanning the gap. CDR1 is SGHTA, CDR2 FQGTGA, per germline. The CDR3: CASSPDSGELFF. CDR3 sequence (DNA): TGTGCCAGCAGCCCCGATAGCGGGGAGCTGTTTTTT.

CDR3 nucleotide sequence: TGTGCCAGCAGCGGGGGACTAGCGGGAGGGCCGAGGACCGGGGAGCTGTTTTTT. It specifies CASSGGLAGGPRTGELFF. This chain links TRBV9 with TRBJ2-2, with 16 bases that match TRBD2. The germline V gene has CDR1 SGDLS and CDR2 YYNGEE. CDR3 length: 18 residues. J gave up 5 bases and V 3 bases, and 7 bases lay outside the gene matches.

DNA for the CDR3: TGTGCCAGCAGCCAACAGGGGCCAGATACGCAGTATTTT. Amino acid sequence: CASSQQGPDTQYF. The chain employs TRBV14 and TRBJ2-3, with D perhaps matching TRBD1 (6 bases). The CDR3 totals 13 residues. With 2 bases removed from V and 4 bases from J, the gap between germline ends came to 7 bases. The V gene's germline CDR1 is SGHDN and CDR2 FVKESK.

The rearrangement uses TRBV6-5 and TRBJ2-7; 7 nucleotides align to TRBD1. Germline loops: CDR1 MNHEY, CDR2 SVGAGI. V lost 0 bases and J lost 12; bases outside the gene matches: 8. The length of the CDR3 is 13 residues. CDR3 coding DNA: TGTGCCAGCAGTTACTCGGACAGGAACCAGCCGTACTTC. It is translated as CASSYSDRNQPYF.

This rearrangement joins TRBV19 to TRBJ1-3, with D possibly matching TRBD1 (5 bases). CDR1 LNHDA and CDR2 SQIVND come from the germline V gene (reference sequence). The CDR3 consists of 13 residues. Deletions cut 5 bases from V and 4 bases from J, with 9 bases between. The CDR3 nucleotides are TGTGCCAGTAGTTGGGGGTCCGGAAACACCATATATTTT. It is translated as CASSWGSGNTIYF.

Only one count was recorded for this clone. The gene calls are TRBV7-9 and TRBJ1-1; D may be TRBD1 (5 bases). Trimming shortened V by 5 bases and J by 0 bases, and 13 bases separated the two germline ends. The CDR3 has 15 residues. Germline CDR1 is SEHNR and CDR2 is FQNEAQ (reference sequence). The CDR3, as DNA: TGTGCCAGCAGCCCCAGCGGGACGGTGAACACTGAAGCTTTCTTT. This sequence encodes CASSPSGTVNTEAFF.